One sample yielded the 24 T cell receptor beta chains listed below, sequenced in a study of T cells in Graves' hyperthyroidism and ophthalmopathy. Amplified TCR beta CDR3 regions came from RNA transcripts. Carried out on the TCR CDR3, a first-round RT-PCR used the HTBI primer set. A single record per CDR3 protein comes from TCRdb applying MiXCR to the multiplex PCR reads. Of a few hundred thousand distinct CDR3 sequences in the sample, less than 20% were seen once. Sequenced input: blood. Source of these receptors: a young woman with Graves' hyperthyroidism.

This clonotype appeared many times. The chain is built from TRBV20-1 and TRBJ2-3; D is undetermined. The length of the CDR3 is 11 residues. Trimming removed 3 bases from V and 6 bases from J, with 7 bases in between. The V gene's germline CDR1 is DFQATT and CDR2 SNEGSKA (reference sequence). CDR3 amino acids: CSASSEDTQYF. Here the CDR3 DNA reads TGCAGTGCTAGTTCGGAGGATACGCAGTATTTT.

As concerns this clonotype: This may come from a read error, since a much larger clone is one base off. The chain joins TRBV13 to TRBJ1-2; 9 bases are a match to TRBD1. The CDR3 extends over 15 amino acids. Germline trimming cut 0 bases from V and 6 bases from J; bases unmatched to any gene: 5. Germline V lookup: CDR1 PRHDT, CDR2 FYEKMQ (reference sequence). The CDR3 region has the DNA TGTGCCAGCAGCTTAGGCCGGGACAGGGATCATGGCTACACCTTC. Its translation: CASSLGRDRDHGYTF.

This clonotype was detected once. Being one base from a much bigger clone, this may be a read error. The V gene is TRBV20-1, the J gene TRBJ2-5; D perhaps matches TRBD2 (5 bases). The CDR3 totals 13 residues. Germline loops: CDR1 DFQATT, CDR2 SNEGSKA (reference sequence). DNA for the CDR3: TGCAGTGCATGGCTGAGCGGCCAAGAGGCCCAGTACTTC. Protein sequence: CSAWLSGQEAQYF.

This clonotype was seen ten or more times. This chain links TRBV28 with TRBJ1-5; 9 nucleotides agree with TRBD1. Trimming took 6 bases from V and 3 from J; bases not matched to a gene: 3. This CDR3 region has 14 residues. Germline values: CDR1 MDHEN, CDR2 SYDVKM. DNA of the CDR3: TGTGCCAGCAGGGACAGGGGTCTCAATCAGCCCCAGCATTTT. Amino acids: CASRDRGLNQPQHF.

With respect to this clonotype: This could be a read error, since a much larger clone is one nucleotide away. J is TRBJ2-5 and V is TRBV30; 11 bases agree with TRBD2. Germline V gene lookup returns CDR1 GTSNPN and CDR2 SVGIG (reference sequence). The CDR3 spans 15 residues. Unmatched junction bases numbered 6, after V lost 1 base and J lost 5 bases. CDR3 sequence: CAWSDSSGRDETQYF. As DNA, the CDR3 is TGTGCCTGGAGTGACAGTAGCGGGAGGGACGAGACCCAGTACTTC.

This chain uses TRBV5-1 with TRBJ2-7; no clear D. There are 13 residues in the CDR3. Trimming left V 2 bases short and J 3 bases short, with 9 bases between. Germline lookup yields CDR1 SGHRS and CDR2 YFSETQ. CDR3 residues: CASSLYHYYEQYF. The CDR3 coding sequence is TGCGCCAGCAGCTTATACCACTACTACGAGCAGTACTTC.

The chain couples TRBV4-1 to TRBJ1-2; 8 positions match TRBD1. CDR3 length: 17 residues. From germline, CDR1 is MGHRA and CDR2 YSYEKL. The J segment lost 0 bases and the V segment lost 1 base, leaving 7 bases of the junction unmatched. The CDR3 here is CASSQGDRRSPNYGYTF. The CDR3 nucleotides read TGCGCCAGCAGCCAAGGGGACAGGCGCTCCCCTAACTATGGCTACACCTTC.

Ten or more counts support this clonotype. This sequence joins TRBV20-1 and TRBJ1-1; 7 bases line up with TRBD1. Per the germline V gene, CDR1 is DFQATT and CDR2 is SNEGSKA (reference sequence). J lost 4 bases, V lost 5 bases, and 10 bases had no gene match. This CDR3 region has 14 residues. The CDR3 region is CSAPGTDFLTEAFF. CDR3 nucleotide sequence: TGCAGTGCTCCCGGGACAGACTTTCTCACTGAAGCTTTCTTT.

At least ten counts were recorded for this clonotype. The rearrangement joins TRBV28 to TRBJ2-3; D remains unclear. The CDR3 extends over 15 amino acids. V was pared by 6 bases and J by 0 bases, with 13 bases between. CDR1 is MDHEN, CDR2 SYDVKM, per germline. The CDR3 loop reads CASRRREGSTDTQYF. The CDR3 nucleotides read TGTGCCAGCAGACGCCGAGAAGGAAGCACAGATACGCAGTATTTT.

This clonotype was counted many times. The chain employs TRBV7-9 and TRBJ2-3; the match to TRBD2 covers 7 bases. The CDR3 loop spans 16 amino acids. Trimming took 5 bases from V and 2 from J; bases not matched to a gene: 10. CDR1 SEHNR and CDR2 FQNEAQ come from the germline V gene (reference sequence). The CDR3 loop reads CASSRSGKGVTDTQYF. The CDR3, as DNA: TGTGCCAGCAGCCGCAGCGGGAAGGGCGTCACAGATACGCAGTATTTT.

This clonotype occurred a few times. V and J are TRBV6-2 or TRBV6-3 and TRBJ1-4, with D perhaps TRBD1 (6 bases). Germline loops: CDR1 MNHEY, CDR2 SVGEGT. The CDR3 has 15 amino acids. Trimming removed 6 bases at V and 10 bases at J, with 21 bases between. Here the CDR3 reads CASRLQGLKGGKLFF. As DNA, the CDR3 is TGTGCCAGCAGACTCCAGGGCTTGAAAGGGGGAAAACTGTTTTTT.

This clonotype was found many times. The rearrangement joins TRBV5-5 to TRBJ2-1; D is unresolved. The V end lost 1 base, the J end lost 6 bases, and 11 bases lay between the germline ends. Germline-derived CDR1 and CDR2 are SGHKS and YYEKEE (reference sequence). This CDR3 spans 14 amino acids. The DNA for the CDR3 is TGTGCCAGCAGCTTGTATCTGGACCTCAATGAGCAGTTCTTC. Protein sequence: CASSLYLDLNEQFF.

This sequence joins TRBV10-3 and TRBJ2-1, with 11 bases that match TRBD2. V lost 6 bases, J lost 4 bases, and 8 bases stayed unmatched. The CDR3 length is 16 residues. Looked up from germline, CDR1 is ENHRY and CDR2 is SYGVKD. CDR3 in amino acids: CAIRSSGRPLYNEQFF. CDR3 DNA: TGTGCCATCAGATCTAGCGGGAGGCCCCTATACAATGAGCAGTTCTTC.

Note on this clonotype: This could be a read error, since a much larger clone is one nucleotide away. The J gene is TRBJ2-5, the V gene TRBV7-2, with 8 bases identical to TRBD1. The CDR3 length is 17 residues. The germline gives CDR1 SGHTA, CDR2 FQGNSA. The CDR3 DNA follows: TGTGCCAGCACCTTAACCTTTCGAGGACAGGGTCAAGAGACCCAGTACTTC. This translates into CASTLTFRGQGQETQYF.

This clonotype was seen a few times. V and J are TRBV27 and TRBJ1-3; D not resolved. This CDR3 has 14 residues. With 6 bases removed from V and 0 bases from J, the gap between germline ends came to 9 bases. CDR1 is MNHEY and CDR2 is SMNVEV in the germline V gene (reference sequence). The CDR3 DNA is TGTGCCAGCAGCCCAAGGGTCTCTGGAAACACCATATATTTT. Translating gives CASSPRVSGNTIYF.

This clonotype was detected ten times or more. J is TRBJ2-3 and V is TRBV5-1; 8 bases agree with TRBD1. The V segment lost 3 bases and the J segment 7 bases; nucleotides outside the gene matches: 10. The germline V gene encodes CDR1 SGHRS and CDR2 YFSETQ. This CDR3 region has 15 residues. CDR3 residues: CASSSGTGPGHTQYF. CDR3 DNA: TGCGCCAGCAGCTCCGGGACAGGCCCCGGGCATACGCAGTATTTT.

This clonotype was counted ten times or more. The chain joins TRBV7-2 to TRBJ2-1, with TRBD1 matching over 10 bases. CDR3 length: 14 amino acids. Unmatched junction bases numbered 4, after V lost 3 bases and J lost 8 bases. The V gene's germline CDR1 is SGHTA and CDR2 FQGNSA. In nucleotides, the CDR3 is TGTGCCAGCAGCTTTGGACAGGGGGTTGATGAGCAGTTCTTC. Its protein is CASSFGQGVDEQFF.

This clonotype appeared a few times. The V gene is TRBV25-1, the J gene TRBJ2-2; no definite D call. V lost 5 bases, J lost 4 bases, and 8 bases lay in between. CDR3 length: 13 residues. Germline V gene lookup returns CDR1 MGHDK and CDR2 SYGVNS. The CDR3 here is CASSQGITGELFF. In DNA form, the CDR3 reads TGTGCCAGCAGTCAAGGAATCACCGGGGAGCTGTTTTTT.

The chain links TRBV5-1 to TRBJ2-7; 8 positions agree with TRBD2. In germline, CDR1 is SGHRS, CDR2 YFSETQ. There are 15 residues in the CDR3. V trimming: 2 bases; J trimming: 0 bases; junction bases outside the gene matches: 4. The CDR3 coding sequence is TGCGCCAGCAGCTTCAGAAGCGGGAGCTCCTACGAGCAGTACTTC. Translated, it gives CASSFRSGSSYEQYF.

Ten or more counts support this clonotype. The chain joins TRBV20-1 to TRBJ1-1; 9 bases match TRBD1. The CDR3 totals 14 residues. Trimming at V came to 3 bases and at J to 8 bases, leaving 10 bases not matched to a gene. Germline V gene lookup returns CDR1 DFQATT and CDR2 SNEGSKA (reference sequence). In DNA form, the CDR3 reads TGCAGTGCTAGTCCCTCGGACAGGGGTACGGAAGCTTTCTTT. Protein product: CSASPSDRGTEAFF.

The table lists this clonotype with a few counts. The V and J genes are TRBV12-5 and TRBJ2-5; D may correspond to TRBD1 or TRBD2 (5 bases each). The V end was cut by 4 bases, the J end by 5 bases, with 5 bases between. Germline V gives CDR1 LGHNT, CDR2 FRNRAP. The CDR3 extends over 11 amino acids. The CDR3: CASGWGETQYF. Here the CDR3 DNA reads TGTGCTAGTGGTTGGGGGGAGACCCAGTACTTC.

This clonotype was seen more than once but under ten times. The CDR3 spells CAISRTSGTDTQYF. CDR3 DNA: TGTGCCATCAGTCGGACTAGCGGGACAGATACGCAGTATTTT. The genes are TRBV10-3 and TRBJ2-3; TRBD2 matches at 11 bases. The V gene end was trimmed by 5 bases and the J gene end by 3 bases; junction bases not matched to a gene: 1. The CDR3 sequence is 14 residues long. Germline CDR1 ENHRY, CDR2 SYGVKD.

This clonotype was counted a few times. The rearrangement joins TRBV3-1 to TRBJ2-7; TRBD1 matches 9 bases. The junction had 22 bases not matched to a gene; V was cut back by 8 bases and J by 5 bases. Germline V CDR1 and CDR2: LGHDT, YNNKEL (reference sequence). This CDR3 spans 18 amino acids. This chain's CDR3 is CASYKLNRGRNGGDEQYF. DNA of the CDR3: TGTGCCAGCTACAAACTTAACAGGGGGCGCAACGGGGGTGACGAGCAGTACTTC.

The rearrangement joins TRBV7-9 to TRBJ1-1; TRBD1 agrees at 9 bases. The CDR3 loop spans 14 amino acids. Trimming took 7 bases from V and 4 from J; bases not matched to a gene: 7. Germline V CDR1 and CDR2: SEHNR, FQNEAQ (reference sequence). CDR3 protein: CASTPGQGFTEAFF. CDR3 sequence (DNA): TGTGCCAGCACCCCGGGACAGGGTTTCACTGAAGCTTTCTTT.